The 12 T cell receptor beta chains listed next were all sequenced from one sample in a study of blood T cell repertoires in COVID-19. Libraries were prepared by immunoSEQ multiplex PCR; TCRdb keeps only in-frame clonotypes and omits some of them. The sample has around 500,000 clones, approximately 83% seen once. Sequencing was carried out using peripheral blood. The receptor set was obtained from a human donor in a cohort sampled during active COVID-19.

The chain links TRBV4-1 to TRBJ2-1; 8 nucleotides agree with TRBD1. CDR1 is MGHRA, CDR2 YSYEKL, per germline. The CDR3 consists of 17 residues. Trimming removed 0 bases from V and 8 bases from J; junction bases left unmatched: 12. In DNA, the CDR3 is TGCGCCAGCAGCCAAGAGTCGGTGACAGGGGCTTTCGATGAGCAGTTCTTC. Translation: CASSQESVTGAFDEQFF.

The chain has TRBV30 and TRBJ2-2; D ambiguous. CDR3 size: 13 residues. CDR1 is GTSNPN and CDR2 is SVGIG in the germline V gene (reference sequence). Trimming took 4 bases from V and 10 from J, leaving 16 bases between them. CDR3 nucleotides: TGTGCCTGGAACGGGTTCTATGAGGAGGAGCTGTTTTTT. Translated: CAWNGFYEEELFF.

The chain couples TRBV7-6 to TRBJ2-3; a possible D gene is TRBD2 (6 bases). V lost 4 bases to trimming and J lost 0 bases, with 14 bases between them. This CDR3 contains 16 residues. Germline V gives CDR1 SGHVS, CDR2 FNYEAQ. The CDR3: CASSSESSGSTDTQYF. The CDR3 nucleotides are TGTGCCAGCAGCTCGGAAAGTAGCGGCAGCACAGATACGCAGTATTTT.

A word on this clone: Other DNA sequences of this sample code for an identical CDR3. The chain combines TRBV9 with TRBJ1-3; no clear D gene. V was clipped by 1 base and J by 4 bases, with 6 bases between them. Germline CDR1 is SGDLS and CDR2 is YYNGEE. The CDR3 is 13 residues long. CDR3 coding DNA: TGTGCCAGCAGCGTACGCGGAGGAAACACCATATATTTT. This translates into CASSVRGGNTIYF.

The V call is TRBV18, the J call TRBJ1-5, with TRBD1 matching over 10 bases. The CDR3 totals 16 residues. The germline gives CDR1 KGHSH, CDR2 LQKENI. J gave up 6 bases and V 2 bases, and 7 bases lay outside the gene matches. CDR3 region: CASSPMGQGSRQPQHF. For the CDR3, the DNA is TGTGCCAGCTCACCAATGGGACAGGGGAGTCGTCAGCCCCAGCATTTT.

The genes are TRBV6-5 and TRBJ2-1; no reliable D call. Germline CDR1 reads MNHEY; CDR2 reads SVGAGI. CDR3 length: 16 residues. Trimming cost V 0 bases and J 0 bases, with 9 bases left between them. The CDR3 region is CASSYSANPSYNEQFF. As DNA, the CDR3 is TGTGCCAGCAGTTACTCAGCCAACCCCTCCTACAATGAGCAGTTCTTC.

In DNA, the CDR3 is TGTGCCAGCAGTTATGAAGCATCTGGGGCCAACGTCCTGACTTTC. Translation gives CASSYEASGANVLTF. V and J are TRBV6-2 or TRBV6-3 and TRBJ2-6; D gene unclear. Germline V CDR1 and CDR2: MNHEY, SVGEGT. The CDR3 loop spans 15 amino acids. V shed 3 bases and J shed 1 base, with 7 bases lying between them.

The V and J genes are TRBV5-6 and TRBJ2-1; 13 bases are a match to TRBD2. In germline, CDR1 is SGHDT, CDR2 YYEEEE. CDR3 length equals 15 residues. J gave up 10 bases and V 5 bases, and 9 bases lay outside the gene matches. CDR3 sequence reads: CASRFGLAGDNEQFF. The DNA of the CDR3 is TGTGCCAGCAGGTTTGGACTAGCGGGAGATAACGAGCAGTTCTTC.

The V and J genes are TRBV19 and TRBJ2-7; weak D call: TRBD1 (7 bases). CDR1 LNHDA and CDR2 SQIVND come from the germline V gene (reference sequence). The V end was cut by 3 bases, the J end by 5 bases, with 23 bases between. This CDR3 spans 17 amino acids. The CDR3 sequence is CASSMQARRGRDHEQYF. DNA for the CDR3: TGTGCCAGTAGTATGCAGGCGAGGAGGGGGCGCGACCACGAGCAGTACTTC.

This chain connects TRBV14 to TRBJ1-1, with D possibly matching TRBD1 (5 bases). This CDR3 comprises 13 residues. Germline CDR1 reads SGHDN; CDR2 reads FVKESK. V lost 5 bases to trimming and J lost 1 base, with 8 bases between them. The DNA of the CDR3 is TGTGCCAGCAGCTACGGACAGAACACTGAAGCTTTCTTT. Its protein product is CASSYGQNTEAFF.

The chain combines TRBV5-8 with TRBJ1-4, with 7 bases lining up with TRBD1. Germline V gene lookup returns CDR1 SGHTS and CDR2 YDEGEE. The CDR3 contains 12 residues. Trimming at V came to 0 bases and at J to 10 bases, leaving 0 bases not matched to a gene. In DNA form, the CDR3 reads TGTGCCAGCAGCTTGGCAGGGGGAAAACTGTTTTTT. Its translation is CASSLAGGKLFF.

The count of this clone is one. The chain uses TRBV6-5 and TRBJ2-2, with 11 positions matching TRBD2. The CDR3 sequence is 15 residues long. Germline values: CDR1 MNHEY, CDR2 SVGAGI. The J segment lost 4 bases and the V segment lost 6 bases, leaving 4 bases of the junction unmatched. The CDR3 nucleotides are TGTGCCAGCAGAGTACTAGCGGGAGTCACCGGGGAGCTGTTTTTT. Translation: CASRVLAGVTGELFF.